Listed below are T cell receptor beta chains from one sample, sequenced in a study of T cell repertoires in cytomegalovirus infection. TCRdb re-derived calls from the reads in MiXCR, one entry per CDR3 protein. Among hundreds of thousands of distinct CDR3 sequences, more than 20% were seen once, and the ten largest hold 8%. The sample comprised CD8+ T cells from PBMCs. The receptor set was obtained from a human donor in good health (CMV status not recorded). Some clones in this sample may be carry-over from other donors' samples. Each CDR3 is given with its conserved first and last residue. The D gene is left open where the match is weak. Clone size is given for some rows only: seen once, a few or many times, or a class if the clone is expanded.

J gene	D gene	CDR3 length	V gene	clone size	CDR3 protein	CDR3 DNA
TRBJ1-2	.	16	TRBV12-3/TRBV12-4	.	CASSLSEGGASYGYTF	TGTGCCAGCAGTTTAAGTGAGGGGGGGGCGAGCTATGGCTACACCTTC
TRBJ2-7	TRBD2	13	TRBV29-1	.	CSAEGAGPYEQYF	TGCAGCGCCGAAGGAGCGGGGCCCTACGAGCAGTACTTC
TRBJ2-7	.	14	TRBV7-2	.	CASSFSVSSYEQYF	TGTGCCAGCAGCTTCAGTGTTAGCTCCTACGAGCAGTACTTC
TRBJ1-5	.	14	TRBV19	many	CASRIQVHNQPQHF	TGTGCCAGTAGAATACAGGTCCACAATCAGCCCCAGCATTTT
TRBJ2-3	TRBD1	19	TRBV28	few	CASSPIQGAPLVSTDTQYF	TGTGCCAGCAGTCCAATACAGGGGGCGCCCCTAGTAAGCACAGATACGCAGTATTTT
TRBJ2-2	TRBD1	16	TRBV18	.	CASSPAYRGPSGELFF	TGTGCCAGCTCACCGGCCTACAGGGGGCCTTCCGGGGAGCTGTTTTTT
TRBJ2-7	TRBD1	16	TRBV27	.	CASSPSVGDRLYEQYF	TGTGCCAGCAGTCCGTCAGTAGGGGACAGACTCTACGAGCAGTACTTC
TRBJ1-1	.	12	TRBV6-2/TRBV6-3	.	CASSSSTAEDFF	TGTGCCAGCAGTTCCTCGACGGCTGAAGATTTCTTT
TRBJ2-7	.	11	TRBV7-9	many	CASSFSGEQYF	TGTGCCAGCAGCTTCTCGGGCGAGCAGTACTTC
TRBJ2-1	.	16	TRBV7-2	many	CASSLATSQSYNEQFF	TGTGCCAGCAGCTTAGCAACAAGTCAGTCCTACAATGAGCAGTTCTTC
TRBJ2-1	.	13	TRBV11-1	.	CASTTSGGGEQFF	TGTGCCAGCACCACGTCAGGGGGGGGTGAGCAGTTCTTC
TRBJ2-1	.	14	TRBV12-3/TRBV12-4	few	CASRSPLRFHEQFF	TGTGCCAGCAGGAGCCCCCTGAGATTTCATGAGCAGTTCTTC
TRBJ1-4	.	16	TRBV20-1	few	CSASGGAMLVNEKLFF	TGCAGTGCTAGCGGGGGGGCGATGCTTGTTAATGAAAAACTGTTTTTT
TRBJ1-6	.	16	TRBV20-1	.	CSARGGGDMWDSPLHF	TGCAGTGCTAGAGGGGGGGGCGATATGTGGGATTCACCCCTCCACTTT
TRBJ2-2	.	13	TRBV6-5	.	CASSPYYTGELFF	TGTGCCAGCAGTCCCTATTACACCGGGGAGCTGTTTTTT
TRBJ1-5	TRBD1	14	TRBV20-1	few	CSASPRDRVKPQHF	TGCAGTGCTAGCCCCCGGGACAGGGTTAAGCCCCAGCATTTT
TRBJ2-7	TRBD1	13	TRBV12-3/TRBV12-4	.	CASSSGTGAEQYF	TGTGCCAGCAGTTCCGGGACAGGGGCCGAGCAGTACTTC
TRBJ2-1	TRBD2	17	TRBV6-2/TRBV6-3	.	CASSYSPGTRNSGEQFF	TGTGCCAGCAGTTATTCACCCGGGACTAGAAATTCGGGTGAGCAGTTCTTC
TRBJ1-1	.	16	TRBV4-3	few	CASSQDGGQHGTEAFF	TGCGCCAGCAGCCAAGATGGTGGACAGCATGGTACTGAAGCTTTCTTT
TRBJ2-5	.	14	TRBV6-6	once	CASSSGGFEETQYF	TGTGCCAGCAGTTCAGGAGGTTTCGAAGAGACCCAGTACTTC
TRBJ2-2	.	14	TRBV29-1	many	CSVGRGTNTGELFF	TGCAGTGTCGGAAGAGGGACGAACACCGGGGAGCTGTTTTTT
TRBJ1-1	.	16	TRBV7-8	.	CASSLTTTGMNTEAFF	TGTGCCAGCAGCTTAACCACCACAGGGATGAACACTGAAGCTTTCTTT
TRBJ2-2	.	14	TRBV4-1	once	CASSPPRDTGELFF	TGCGCCAGCAGCCCACCCCGGGACACCGGGGAGCTGTTTTTT
TRBJ1-5	TRBD1	16	TRBV10-3	.	CAISDRDRGNNQPQHF	TGTGCCATCAGCGACCGGGACAGGGGGAACAATCAGCCCCAGCATTTT
TRBJ2-2	TRBD2	15	TRBV15	few	CATSRSSGGTGELFF	TGTGCCACCAGCAGATCCTCGGGGGGTACCGGGGAGCTGTTTTTT
TRBJ1-1	.	14	TRBV19	.	CASTSTDLNTEAFF	TGTGCCAGTACTTCGACGGACTTAAACACTGAAGCTTTCTTT
TRBJ2-2	TRBD2	14	TRBV6-2/TRBV6-3	.	CATLTSGVTGELFF	TGTGCCACCTTAACTAGCGGGGTCACCGGGGAGCTGTTTTTT
TRBJ1-1	.	14	TRBV2	few	CASSETGMNTEAFF	TGTGCCAGCAGTGAAACAGGGATGAACACTGAAGCTTTCTTT
TRBJ1-3	.	15	TRBV4-1	.	CASSPVGESGNTIYF	TGCGCCAGCAGCCCGGTCGGGGAGTCTGGAAACACCATATATTTT
TRBJ1-2	TRBD1	14	TRBV7-9	many	CASSRQGSPYGYTF	TGTGCCAGCAGTCGACAGGGATCTCCGTATGGCTACACCTTC
TRBJ2-1	.	15	TRBV4-2	few	CASSQELQEINEQFF	TGTGCCAGCAGCCAAGAGCTACAGGAGATCAATGAGCAGTTCTTC
TRBJ2-7	.	14	TRBV27	.	CASRPRGVADEQYF	TGTGCCAGCAGACCAAGGGGGGTGGCCGACGAGCAGTACTTC
TRBJ2-2	TRBD2	17	TRBV9	.	CASSAAVAGGPTGELFF	TGTGCCAGCAGCGCCGCGGTAGCGGGGGGCCCCACCGGGGAGCTGTTTTTT
TRBJ1-5	.	14	TRBV28	many	CASSTGGLHQPQHF	TGTGCCAGCAGCACGGGGGGGCTGCATCAGCCCCAGCATTTT
TRBJ1-1	.	14	TRBV7-2	many	CASTNWGGNTEAFF	TGTGCCAGCACCAATTGGGGAGGGAACACTGAAGCTTTCTTT
TRBJ2-7	.	13	TRBV19	few	CASRLPGTAEQYF	TGTGCCAGTAGGCTCCCCGGGACGGCCGAGCAGTACTTC
TRBJ2-3	TRBD2	13	TRBV14	.	CASGGLGSDTQYF	TGTGCCAGCGGTGGACTAGGATCAGATACGCAGTATTTT
TRBJ1-1	.	15	TRBV18	.	CASSPSWGQNTEAFF	TGTGCCAGCTCACCAAGTTGGGGGCAGAACACTGAAGCTTTCTTT
TRBJ2-1	.	13	TRBV3-1	.	CASKGPSYNEQFF	TGTGCCAGCAAAGGACCCTCCTACAATGAGCAGTTCTTC
TRBJ2-6	.	15	TRBV7-6	few	CASSTSGSGANVLTF	TGTGCCAGCAGCACGTCAGGCTCTGGGGCCAACGTCCTGACTTTC
TRBJ2-1	.	16	TRBV3-1	.	CASSQDQDWWGNEQFF	TGTGCCAGCAGCCAAGATCAGGACTGGTGGGGCAATGAGCAGTTCTTC
TRBJ1-2	.	15	TRBV4-3	.	CASSFLTGTNYGYTF	TGCGCCAGCAGCTTCCTGACCGGGACCAACTATGGCTACACCTTC
TRBJ1-5	.	16	TRBV28	few	CASSLLTGASNQPQHF	TGTGCCAGCAGTTTATTGACAGGAGCTAGCAATCAGCCCCAGCATTTT
TRBJ2-3	.	15	TRBV4-3	few	CASSQRQASTDTQYF	TGCGCCAGCAGCCAAAGACAGGCGAGCACAGATACGCAGTATTTT
TRBJ2-3	.	14	TRBV9	.	CANSVVEVTDTQYF	TGTGCCAACAGCGTAGTTGAGGTAACAGATACGCAGTATTTT
TRBJ2-5	.	13	TRBV12-3/TRBV12-4	many	CASSLRRVETQYF	TGTGCCAGCAGTTTGCGGAGGGTGGAGACCCAGTACTTC
TRBJ2-7	.	14	TRBV6-2/TRBV6-3	.	CASSYFLKTYEQYF	TGTGCCAGCAGTTACTTTCTGAAAACCTACGAGCAGTACTTC
TRBJ2-1	.	11	TRBV29-1	.	CSVTGHNEQFF	TGCAGCGTGACAGGCCACAATGAGCAGTTCTTC
TRBJ2-5	TRBD2	14	TRBV5-5	few	CASSDGTIQETQYF	TGTGCCAGCAGCGACGGGACTATCCAAGAGACCCAGTACTTC
TRBJ2-7	TRBD2	16	TRBV7-2	many	CASSLGWLAGIYEQYF	TGTGCCAGCAGCTTAGGATGGCTAGCGGGGATCTACGAGCAGTACTTC
TRBJ2-7	TRBD1	12	TRBV10-3	few	CASGTGGNEQYF	TGTGCCTCCGGGACAGGGGGGAACGAGCAGTACTTC
TRBJ1-2	.	12	TRBV29-1	.	CSAEGQGSGYTF	TGCAGCGCTGAAGGGCAGGGGAGTGGCTACACCTTC
TRBJ2-3	TRBD2	15	TRBV7-9	few	CASSFSRGSTDTQYF	TGTGCCAGCAGCTTCTCGCGGGGGAGCACAGATACGCAGTATTTT
TRBJ2-5	.	13	TRBV5-4	.	CASSSIGQETQYF	TGTGCCAGCAGCTCCATTGGCCAAGAGACCCAGTACTTC
TRBJ2-5	TRBD2	15	TRBV7-8	many	CASSPRVAGRETQYF	TGTGCCAGCAGCCCCCGGGTAGCGGGGCGGGAGACCCAGTACTTC
TRBJ2-7	.	12	TRBV29-1	few	CSVEDWVLGRLF	TGCAGCGTTGAAGATTGGGTCCTGGGCCGGCTCTTC
TRBJ2-1	.	17	TRBV4-3	many	CASSLRWGTLVGNEQFF	TGCGCCAGCAGCCTGAGATGGGGGACCCTGGTTGGAAATGAGCAGTTCTTC
TRBJ2-5	.	17	TRBV7-2	many	CASSFTIWGAPGETQYF	TGTGCCAGCAGCTTTACGATTTGGGGGGCGCCCGGAGAGACCCAGTACTTC
TRBJ2-1	TRBD2	14	TRBV28	few	CASFSGGPGNEQFF	TGTGCCAGCTTCTCGGGGGGGCCCGGTAATGAGCAGTTCTTC
TRBJ1-6	.	19	TRBV7-2	many	CASSAKGQRQSSYNSPLHF	TGTGCCAGCAGCGCAAAAGGACAGCGGCAGAGCTCCTATAATTCACCCCTCCACTTT